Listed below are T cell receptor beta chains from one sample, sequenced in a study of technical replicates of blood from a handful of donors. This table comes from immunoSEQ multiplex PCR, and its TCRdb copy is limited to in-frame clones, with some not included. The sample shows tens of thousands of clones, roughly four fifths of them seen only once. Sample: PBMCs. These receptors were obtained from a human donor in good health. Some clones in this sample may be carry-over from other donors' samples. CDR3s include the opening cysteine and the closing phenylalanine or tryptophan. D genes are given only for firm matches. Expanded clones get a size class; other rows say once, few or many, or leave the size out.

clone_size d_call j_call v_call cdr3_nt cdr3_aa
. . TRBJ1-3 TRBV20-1 TGCAGTGCAGCTCGTGGAAACACCATATATTTT CSAARGNTIYF
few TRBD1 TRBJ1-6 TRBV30 TGTGCCTGGAGCACAGGGGGGCTGATAGGATCACCCCTCCACTTT CAWSTGGLIGSPLHF
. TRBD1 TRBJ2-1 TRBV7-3 TGTGCCAGCAGCTTACGACAGGGACCCTACAATGAGCAGTTCTTC CASSLRQGPYNEQFF
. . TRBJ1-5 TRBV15 TGTGCCACCAGCAGAGCAGTCGGAGATCAGCCCCAGCATTTT CATSRAVGDQPQHF
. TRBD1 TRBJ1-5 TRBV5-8 TGTGCCAGCAGCTTGGCCGACAGGGACAATCAGCCCCAGCATTTT CASSLADRDNQPQHF
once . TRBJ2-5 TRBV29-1 TGCAGCGTTGAGGGGCTCGCCCTCTACTTC CSVEGLALYF
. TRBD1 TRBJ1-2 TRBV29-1 TGCAGCGTAGAACACAGGGGAAACTATGGCTACACCTTC CSVEHRGNYGYTF
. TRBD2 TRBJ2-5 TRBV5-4 TGTGCCAGCAGTTCAAGCGGGGGGGCGCGAGAGACCCAGTACTTC CASSSSGGARETQYF
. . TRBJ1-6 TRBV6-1 TGTGCCAGCAGTGAATACAGGAACCCCTCCTATAATTCACCCCTCCACTTT CASSEYRNPSYNSPLHF
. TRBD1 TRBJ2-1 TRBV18 TGTGCCAGCTCACCCCCCGGACAGGGGGTCAGTGAGCAGTTCTTC CASSPPGQGVSEQFF
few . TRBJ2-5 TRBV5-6 TGTGCCAGCAGCTTGGTGTGGTCCACTAGACAAGAGACCCAGTACTTC CASSLVWSTRQETQYF
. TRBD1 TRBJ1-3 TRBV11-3 TGTGCCAGCAGCTTAGGGGAACCCGGACAGGCAGCGGACACCATATATTTT CASSLGEPGQAADTIYF
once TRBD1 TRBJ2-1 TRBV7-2 TGTGCCAGCAGCGCCAGACAGGGGTACAATGAGCAGTTCTTC CASSARQGYNEQFF
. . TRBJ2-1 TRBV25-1 TGTGCCAGCAGTGGAGGCAATGAGCAGTTCTTC CASSGGNEQFF
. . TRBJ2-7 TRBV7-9 TGTGCCAGCAGCTTAGCTTCTGGCGGTACTTACGAGCAGTACTTC CASSLASGGTYEQYF
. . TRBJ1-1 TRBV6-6 TGTGCCAGCAGTTCACCGTATTCAGGGTCCACTGAAGCTTTCTTT CASSSPYSGSTEAFF
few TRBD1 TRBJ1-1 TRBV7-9 TGTGCCAGCAGCTTTCCCGGGACAGGTTACGATGAAGCTTTCTTT CASSFPGTGYDEAFF
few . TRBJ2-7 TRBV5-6 TGTGCCAGCAGCCCGACAGGTAGCTACGAGCAGTACTTC CASSPTGSYEQYF
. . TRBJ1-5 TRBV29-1 TGCAGCGTTGAAGCCGGCGGGGGGACCAATCAGCCCCAGCATTTT CSVEAGGGTNQPQHF
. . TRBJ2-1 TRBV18 TGTGCCAGCTCCGTCGTTTCTGTACAAAGTCCCAATGAGCAGTTCTTC CASSVVSVQSPNEQFF
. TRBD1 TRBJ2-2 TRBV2 TGTGCCATCATACAGGGGGCCGCGAACACCGGGGAGCTGTTTTTT CAIIQGAANTGELFF
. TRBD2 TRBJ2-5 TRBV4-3 TGCGCCAGCAGCCCGGGGGGGGCAAGATTTACGGGGACCCAGTACTTC CASSPGGARFTGTQYF
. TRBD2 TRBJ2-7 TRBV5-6 TGTGCCACCAAAAGGGAGGGGCCTGGTTACGAGCAGTACTTC CATKREGPGYEQYF
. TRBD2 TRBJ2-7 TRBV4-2 TGTGCCAGCAGCCAAGAGAGCGGTCTAGCGGGAGGGCGTAACGAGCAGTACTTC CASSQESGLAGGRNEQYF
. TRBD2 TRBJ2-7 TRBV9 TGTGCCAGCAGCGTAGAGGCGGGGGGGCCGGTTTCCCGCGAGCAGTACTTC CASSVEAGGPVSREQYF
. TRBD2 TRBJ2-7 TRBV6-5 TGTGCCAGCAAGCGGGAAGAAAACTCCTACGAGCAGTACTTC CASKREENSYEQYF
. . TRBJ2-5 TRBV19 TGTGCCAGTAGTATGAGGAGGGGGCGCGGGACCCAGTACTTC CASSMRRGRGTQYF
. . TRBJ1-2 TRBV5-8 TGTGCCAGCAGCGGGGGGATTGAGTATGGCTACACCTTC CASSGGIEYGYTF
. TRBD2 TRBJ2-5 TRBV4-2 TGTGCCAGCAGCCAAGATCTCGGCCTAGCGGAAGAGACCCAGTACTTC CASSQDLGLAEETQYF
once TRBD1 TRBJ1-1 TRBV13 TGTGCCAGCAGCCCCCGGTCCCCAGGGGGCAACACTGAAGCTTTCTTT CASSPRSPGGNTEAFF
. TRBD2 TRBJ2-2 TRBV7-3 TGTGCCAGCAGCCCCCTGGGGACTAGGGGGACCGGGGAGCTGTTTTTT CASSPLGTRGTGELFF
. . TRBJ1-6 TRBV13 TGTGCCAGCAGCTGGGGACACCTAGGTGATTCACCCCTCCACTTT CASSWGHLGDSPLHF
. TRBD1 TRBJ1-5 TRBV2 TGTGCCAGCAGATCGGGACAGGCTAGCAATCAGCCCCAGCATTTT CASRSGQASNQPQHF
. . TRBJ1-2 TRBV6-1 TGTGCCAGCAGTGATAACAGGCATAACTATGGCTACACCTTC CASSDNRHNYGYTF
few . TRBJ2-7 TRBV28 TGTGCCAGCAGTTTAGCGGGGAGGATGGGCGAGCAGTACTTC CASSLAGRMGEQYF
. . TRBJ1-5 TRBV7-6 TGTGCCAGCAGCCCCGGGGTCAATCAGCCCCAGCATTTT CASSPGVNQPQHF
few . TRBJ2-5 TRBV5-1 TGCGCCAGCAGCGTGGACTCTTCGGGGACCCAGTACTTC CASSVDSSGTQYF
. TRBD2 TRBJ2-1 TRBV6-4 TGTGCCAGCAGTGGGACTAGCGGGGGTGAGCAGTTCTTC CASSGTSGGEQFF
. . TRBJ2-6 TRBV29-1 TGCAGCGCTACAGGGCCCGGGGCCAACGTCCTGACTTTC CSATGPGANVLTF
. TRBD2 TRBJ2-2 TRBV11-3 TGTGCCAGCAGCGTGACTAGCGGGGGGCCCGGGGAGCTGTTTTTT CASSVTSGGPGELFF
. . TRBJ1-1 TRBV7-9 TGTGCCAGCAGCTTATTGGACATCAGGAACACTGAAGCTTTCTTT CASSLLDIRNTEAFF
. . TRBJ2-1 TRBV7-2 TGTGCCAGCAGCCCCAGACCGGGGTATGAGCAGTTCTTC CASSPRPGYEQFF
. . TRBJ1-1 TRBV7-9 TGTGCCAGCAGCTTAGCGGGGAGGGGGAACACTGAAGCTTTCTTT CASSLAGRGNTEAFF
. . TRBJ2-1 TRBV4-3 TGCGCCAGCAGCCAAGATCGGTTTGGAGGGGATCAGTTCTTC CASSQDRFGGDQFF
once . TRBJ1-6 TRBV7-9 TGTGCCAGCAGCCTGAATTCACCCCTCCACTTT CASSLNSPLHF
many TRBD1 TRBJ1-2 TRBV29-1 TGCAGCGTTGTCAAGGACAGGTCTAACTATGGCTACACCTTC CSVVKDRSNYGYTF
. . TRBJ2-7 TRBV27 TGTGCCAGCAGTTTAGTGGGGGGTCACAACGAGCAGTACTTC CASSLVGGHNEQYF
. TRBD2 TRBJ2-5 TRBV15 TGTGCCACCAGCAGTGGTATTAGCGGGAGAGGAGAGACCCAGTACTTC CATSSGISGRGETQYF
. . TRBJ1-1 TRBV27 TGTGCCAGCAGTTTCATGCCGCCTGGGAGCACTGAAGCTTTCTTT CASSFMPPGSTEAFF
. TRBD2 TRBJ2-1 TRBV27 TGTGCCAGCAGCACCGGGACTAGCGGGAGGAACTACAATGAGCAGTTCTTC CASSTGTSGRNYNEQFF
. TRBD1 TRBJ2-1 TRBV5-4 TGTGCCAGCAGCTCACCCGGGACAGGGGTGAAGTCCTACAATGAGCAGTTCTTC CASSSPGTGVKSYNEQFF